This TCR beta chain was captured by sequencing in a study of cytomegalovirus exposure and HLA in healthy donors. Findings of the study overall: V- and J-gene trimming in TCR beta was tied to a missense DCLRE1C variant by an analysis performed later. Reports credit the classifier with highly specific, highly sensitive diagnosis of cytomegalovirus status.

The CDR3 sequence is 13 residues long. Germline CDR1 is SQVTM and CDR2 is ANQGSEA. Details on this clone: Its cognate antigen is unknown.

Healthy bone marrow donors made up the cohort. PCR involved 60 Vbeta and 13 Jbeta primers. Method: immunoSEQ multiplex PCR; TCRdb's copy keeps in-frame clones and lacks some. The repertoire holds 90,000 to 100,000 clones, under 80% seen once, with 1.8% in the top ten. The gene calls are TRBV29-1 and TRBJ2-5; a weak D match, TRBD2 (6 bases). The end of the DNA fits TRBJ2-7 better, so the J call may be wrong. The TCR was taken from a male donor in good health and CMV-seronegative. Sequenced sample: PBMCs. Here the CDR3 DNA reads TGCAGCGTTATCCCCCGGACTACCTACGAGCAGTACTTC. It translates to CSVIPRTTYEQYF.